This T cell receptor (beta chain) is drawn from a study of vaccination and CD4 T cells after COVID-19. Study information: The convalescents included six males and four females, and among them two were Hispanic while seven were Caucasian. Overlapping SARS-CoV-2, HCoV-NL63, HCoV-OC43 and HCoV-229E spike peptides stimulated the cells. Blood was drawn a median around 66 days post second dose, range 14 to 241.

Sequenced with the Oncomine TCR Beta short-read assay was DNA taken from cultured CD4+ T cells. TCRdb re-derived calls from the PCR reads in MiXCR, one entry per CDR3 protein. In the table there are some 4,200 distinct CDR3 sequences, about 32% of which are singletons. This clonotype was picked up a small number of times. The antigen is not known. Noted treatment: approximately nine-day PBMC culture with coronavirus spike peptide pools or control peptides (ViraFEST assay). CD4+ T-cell collection from the unexposed donor predated the COVID-19 pandemic (2011-2018). PBMC cultures, at approximately 2 million cells per well, received about 9.5 IU/ml IL-2 and about 10 ug/ml peptide pools. This receptor was obtained from a human donor in good health. Sequenced input: CD4+ T cells from blood, cultured in vitro.

The CDR3 DNA reads TGCGCCAGCAGCGCCGGGACAGGCCTTAATCAGCCCCAGCATTTT. Translating gives CASSAGTGLNQPQHF. The chain employs TRBV5-1 and TRBJ1-5, with TRBD1 matching 8 bases. Germline CDR1 is SGHRS and CDR2 is YFSETQ. Trimming at V came to 4 bases and at J to 4 bases, leaving 7 bases not matched to a gene. The CDR3 sequence is 15 residues long.